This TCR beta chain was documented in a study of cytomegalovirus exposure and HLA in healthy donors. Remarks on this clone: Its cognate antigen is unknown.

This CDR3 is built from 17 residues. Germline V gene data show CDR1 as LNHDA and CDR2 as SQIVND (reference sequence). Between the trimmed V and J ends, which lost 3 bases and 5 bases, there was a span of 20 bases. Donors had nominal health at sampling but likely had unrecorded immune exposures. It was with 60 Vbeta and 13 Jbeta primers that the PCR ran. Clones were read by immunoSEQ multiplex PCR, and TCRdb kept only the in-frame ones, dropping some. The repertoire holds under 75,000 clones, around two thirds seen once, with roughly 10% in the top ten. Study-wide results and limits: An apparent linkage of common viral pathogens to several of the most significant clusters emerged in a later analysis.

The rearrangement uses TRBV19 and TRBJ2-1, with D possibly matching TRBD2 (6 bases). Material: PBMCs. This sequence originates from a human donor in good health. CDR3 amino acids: CASSIQPTSGPNNEQFF. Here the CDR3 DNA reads TGTGCCAGTAGTATTCAGCCAACGAGCGGGCCCAACAATGAGCAGTTCTTC.